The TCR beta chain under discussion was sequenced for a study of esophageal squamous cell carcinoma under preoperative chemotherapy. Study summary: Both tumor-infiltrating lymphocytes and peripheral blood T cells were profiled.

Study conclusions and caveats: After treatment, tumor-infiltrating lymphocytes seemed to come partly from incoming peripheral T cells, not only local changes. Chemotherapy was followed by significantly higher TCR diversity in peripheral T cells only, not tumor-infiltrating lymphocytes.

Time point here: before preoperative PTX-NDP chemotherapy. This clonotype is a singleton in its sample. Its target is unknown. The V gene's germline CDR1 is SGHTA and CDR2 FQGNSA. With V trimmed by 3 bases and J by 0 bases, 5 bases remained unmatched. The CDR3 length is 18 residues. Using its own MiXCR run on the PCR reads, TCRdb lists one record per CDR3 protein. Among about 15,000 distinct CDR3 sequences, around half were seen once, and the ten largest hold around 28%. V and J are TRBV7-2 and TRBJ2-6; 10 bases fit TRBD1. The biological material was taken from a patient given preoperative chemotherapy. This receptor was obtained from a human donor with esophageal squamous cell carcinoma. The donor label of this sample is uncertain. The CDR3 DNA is TGTGCCAGCAGCTTGTCCGGGACAGGGGCCTCTGGGGCCAACGTCCTGACTTTC. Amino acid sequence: CASSLSGTGASGANVLTF.